These 5 T cell receptor beta chains share one sample of origin, sequenced in a study of T cells in Graves' hyperthyroidism and ophthalmopathy. Authors of the study amplified TCR beta CDR3 regions from RNA transcripts. HTBI primers were employed in a first-round RT-PCR of the TCR CDR3. TCRdb ran MiXCR on the multiplex PCR reads and lists one entry per CDR3 protein. The sample lists roughly 360,000 distinct CDR3 sequences, roughly 12% occurring once. The source material was blood. Source of these receptors: a man in his thirties or forties with Graves' hyperthyroidism that later progressed to Graves' ophthalmopathy.

The gene calls are TRBV11-1 and TRBJ1-6; 10 bases are a match to TRBD1. J lost 11 bases, V lost 5 bases, and 9 bases had no gene match. The CDR3 covers 15 residues. Germline values: CDR1 SGHAT, CDR2 FQDESV (reference sequence). CDR3 sequence reads: CASSLLDRGRTPLHF. CDR3 bases: TGTGCCAGCAGCCTCTTAGACAGGGGGCGGACACCCCTCCACTTT.

This clonotype was recorded at least ten times. J is TRBJ1-5 and V is TRBV20-1; D is unresolved. This CDR3 has 15 amino acids. Germline values: CDR1 DFQATT, CDR2 SNEGSKA (reference sequence). Trimming removed 6 bases at V and 0 bases at J, with 15 bases between. The DNA of the CDR3 is TGCAGTGCCACAAAGCCGGGTCTTAGCAATCAGCCCCAGCATTTT. Its protein product is CSATKPGLSNQPQHF.

At least ten counts were recorded for this clonotype. The chain recombines TRBV28 with TRBJ2-5, with 9 nucleotides matching TRBD1. In germline, CDR1 is MDHEN, CDR2 SYDVKM. Unmatched junction bases numbered 7, after V lost 6 bases and J lost 5 bases. The CDR3 has 14 residues. The DNA of the CDR3 is TGTGCCAGCAGCCCACAGGGGGCTCATGAGACCCAGTACTTC. Encoded protein: CASSPQGAHETQYF.

Remarks on this clonotype: A clone one base away is much larger, so this may be a read error. The chain links TRBV7-8 to TRBJ2-5; TRBD2 is a possible D gene (5 bases). Trimming stripped 4 bases from V and 5 bases from J, with 14 bases between. The germline V gene has CDR1 SGHVS and CDR2 FQNEAQ. The CDR3 loop spans 14 amino acids. CDR3 sequence reads: CASSSWGSAETQYF. The CDR3 bases are TGTGCCAGCAGCTCGTGGGGTAGCGCGGAGACCCAGTACTTC.

This sequence joins TRBV28 and TRBJ1-2; possible D gene TRBD1, 5 bases. Germline V gives CDR1 MDHEN, CDR2 SYDVKM. There are 15 residues in the CDR3. The V end lost 3 bases, the J end lost 4 bases, and 15 bases lay between the germline ends. The CDR3 is CASSLRVGVSYGYTF. The CDR3 DNA follows: TGTGCCAGCAGTTTGCGTGTGGGGGTTAGCTATGGCTACACCTTC.